The 15 T cell receptor beta chains below were found in one sample sequenced in a study of T cell repertoires in cytomegalovirus infection. These receptors are not linked to any known antigen. A single record per CDR3 protein comes from TCRdb applying MiXCR to the reads. The profile shows approximately 120,000 distinct CDR3 sequences, 25% to 35% of them singletons. Here the sequenced sample was CD8+ T cells from cultured PBMCs, taken from culture after CMV antigen stimulation. The receptors were gathered from a human donor in good health (CMV status not recorded). Some clones in this sample may be carry-over from other donors' samples.

This chain joins TRBV4-2 and TRBJ1-2; no clear D gene. Trimming left V 3 bases short and J 8 bases short, with 7 bases between. CDR3 length equals 11 residues. CDR1 is LGHNA and CDR2 is YNFKEQ in the germline V gene. CDR3 nucleotide sequence: TGTGCCAGCAGCCAGAAGTCCGGCTACACCTTC. Translating it yields CASSQKSGYTF.

This clonotype was counted a few times. The chain links TRBV5-1 to TRBJ2-5, with 12 bases lining up with TRBD2. Trimming at V came to 0 bases and at J to 0 bases, leaving 3 bases not matched to a gene. The CDR3 spans 17 residues. Germline V gene lookup returns CDR1 SGHRS and CDR2 YFSETQ. The CDR3 DNA is TGCGCCAGCAGCTTGGGACTAGCGGGGGTCTACCAAGAGACCCAGTACTTC. Protein sequence: CASSLGLAGVYQETQYF.

The sample holds many counts of this clonotype. The chain recombines TRBV7-8 with TRBJ2-3, with 8 positions matching TRBD2. Unmatched junction bases numbered 5, after V lost 0 bases and J lost 6 bases. Germline lookup yields CDR1 SGHVS and CDR2 FQNEAQ. CDR3 length: 15 residues. The CDR3 DNA reads TGTGCCAGCAGCTTAGCAGCGGGGGCCGTGGATACGCAGTATTTT. This translates into CASSLAAGAVDTQYF.

The chain carries TRBV6-2 or TRBV6-3 and TRBJ2-7, with no clear D. Trimming stripped 4 bases from V and 3 bases from J, with 10 bases between. From germline, CDR1 is MNHEY and CDR2 SVGEGT. The CDR3 length is 13 residues. The CDR3 bases are TGTGCCAGCAGTTGGGGTAGCAACTACGAGCAGTACTTC. Residues: CASSWGSNYEQYF.

CDR3 residues: CASSPSGQGQDYTF. The CDR3 nucleotides read TGTGCCAGCAGCCCCTCGGGACAGGGGCAAGACTACACCTTC. The V and J genes are TRBV7-8 and TRBJ1-2, with TRBD1 matching 10 bases. Germline-derived CDR1 and CDR2 are SGHVS and FQNEAQ. The CDR3 is 14 residues long. Unmatched junction bases numbered 10, after V lost 5 bases and J lost 10 bases.

The gene calls are TRBV7-9 and TRBJ1-2; TRBD1 aligns across 8 bases. The ends lost 5 bases at V and 10 bases at J; junction bases unmatched: 3. The CDR3 is 11 amino acids. Germline CDR1 and CDR2: SEHNR and FQNEAQ (reference sequence). CDR3 sequence: CASSQDRAYTF. CDR3 DNA sequence: TGTGCCAGCAGCCAGGACAGGGCCTACACCTTC.

The chain carries TRBV5-6 and TRBJ2-3, with 9 bases lining up with TRBD2. The CDR3 is 14 residues long. Germline V gene data show CDR1 as SGHDT and CDR2 as YYEEEE. J was trimmed by 7 bases and V by 5 bases; bases with no gene match: 8. The CDR3 DNA reads TGTGCCAGCAGAGGCGGGGGGGCCGCATATACGCAGTATTTT. It is translated as CASRGGGAAYTQYF.

This clonotype occurred a few times. This chain uses TRBV3-1 with TRBJ1-1; TRBD1 agrees at 10 bases. The CDR3 totals 16 residues. Germline trimming cut 1 base from V and 1 base from J; bases unmatched to any gene: 3. The germline gives CDR1 LGHDT, CDR2 YNNKEL (reference sequence). CDR3 loop: CASSQGWDRGNTEAFF. CDR3 nucleotides: TGTGCCAGCAGCCAAGGATGGGACAGGGGGAACACTGAAGCTTTCTTT.

There are many counts of this clonotype. V usage is TRBV10-3 and J usage is TRBJ2-7, with 10 bases identical to TRBD1. Trimming at V came to 3 bases and at J to 4 bases, leaving 6 bases not matched to a gene. The CDR3 extends over 15 amino acids. Germline values: CDR1 ENHRY, CDR2 SYGVKD. CDR3 sequence reads: CAISEEGQGIYEQYF. The CDR3 bases are TGTGCCATCAGTGAAGAGGGACAGGGGATTTACGAGCAGTACTTC.

There are a few counts of this clonotype. The chain joins TRBV12-3 or TRBV12-4 to TRBJ2-5; TRBD2 aligns across 7 bases. Unmatched junction bases numbered 3, after V lost 3 bases and J lost 2 bases. This CDR3 spans 14 amino acids. The chain's CDR3 is CASSFRRGQETQYF. In DNA form, the CDR3 reads TGTGCCAGCAGTTTTAGGCGGGGGCAAGAGACCCAGTACTTC.

The chain combines TRBV3-1 with TRBJ2-2; a possible D gene is TRBD2 (5 bases). V was trimmed by 4 bases and J by 3 bases, leaving 12 bases between them. The CDR3 has 15 residues. Germline V CDR1 and CDR2: LGHDT, YNNKEL (reference sequence). CDR3 residues: CASSPHSGDTGELFF. The CDR3 coding sequence is TGTGCCAGCAGCCCTCATTCCGGGGACACCGGGGAGCTGTTTTTT.

This clonotype showed up many times. V gene TRBV28 combines with J gene TRBJ1-1; D possibly corresponds to TRBD1 (5 bases). V was trimmed by 7 bases and J by 4 bases, leaving 19 bases between them. Germline CDR1 and CDR2: MDHEN and SYDVKM. CDR3 length: 15 amino acids. The chain's CDR3 is CASTLGVELGTEAFF. In nucleotides, the CDR3 is TGTGCCAGCACCTTGGGGGTCGAATTGGGCACTGAAGCTTTCTTT.

V is TRBV6-5 and J is TRBJ2-7, with D unresolved. The V end lost 3 bases, the J end lost 3 bases, and 12 bases lay between the germline ends. CDR1 MNHEY and CDR2 SVGAGI come from the germline V gene. CDR3 size: 14 residues. The CDR3 loop is CASSYSRTLYEQYF. CDR3 DNA: TGTGCCAGCAGTTATTCGAGGACCCTCTACGAGCAGTACTTC.

In this sample, this clonotype turned up many times. This sequence joins TRBV19 and TRBJ2-1; 8 bases map to TRBD1. The J segment lost 10 bases and the V segment lost 7 bases, leaving 6 bases of the junction unmatched. Germline V gene lookup returns CDR1 LNHDA and CDR2 SQIVND (reference sequence). The CDR3 is made up of 12 amino acids. The CDR3 region has the DNA TGTGCCAGTACCGACAGGGGTGGAGAGCAGTTCTTC. As protein: CASTDRGGEQFF.

The chain employs TRBV5-1 and TRBJ1-1; 10 bases fit TRBD1. The CDR3 is 14 residues long. Germline CDR1 reads SGHRS; CDR2 reads YFSETQ. V lost 3 bases to trimming and J lost 3 bases; unmatched junction nucleotides: 2. CDR3 residues: CASSSGTGDTEAFF. The CDR3 nucleotides read TGCGCCAGCAGCTCAGGGACAGGGGACACTGAAGCTTTCTTT.